The entry below gives a single TCR beta chain sequence along with its context. Antigen specificity is unknown. The same CDR3 can be traced to other DNA sequences in this sample. This CDR3 spans 14 amino acids. Germline loops: CDR1 LGHNA, CDR2 YSLEER. V shed 0 bases and J shed 7 bases, with 13 bases lying between them. This sample was included in a study of CD8+ T cells in alopecia areata. General study points: Whereas mice showed it more clearly, TCR sharing across patients was murkier, possibly because of HLA.

RNA was extracted and reverse transcribed into cDNA as the sequencing template. Measured with immunoSEQ multiplex PCR; TCRdb has only the in-frame clones, and not every one. The sample has 180,000 or so clones; 53% are singletons. Treatment reported: oral pan-JAK inhibitor, 5-10 mg twice daily. This receptor was obtained from a human donor with alopecia areata. Here the sequenced sample was CD8+ T cells sorted from blood, taken at week 24, from a patient treated with tofacitinib. The chain joins TRBV4-3 to TRBJ2-7, with D perhaps TRBD2 (5 bases). The chain's CDR3 is CASSQDRGRGEQYF. The CDR3 DNA sequence: TGCGCCAGCAGCCAAGACCGGGGAAGAGGGGAGCAGTACTTC.